The 25 T cell receptor beta chains below all came from one sample that was sequenced in a study of blood T cells in healthy people across ages. Through a sample-barcoded 5' primer and a J-beta primer mix, a second PCR was run for about 6 to 12 cycles. TCRdb passed the 5' RACE reads through MiXCR, listing each CDR3 protein once. Here the sample spans 1.5 million to 2 million distinct CDR3 sequences, roughly two fifths being singletons. The sequenced sample was blood. These receptors originate from a human donor in good health.

This clonotype occurred many times. CDR3 amino acids: CASSKGLAGASTDTQYF. The CDR3, as DNA: TGCGCCAGCAGCAAGGGACTAGCGGGGGCTAGCACAGATACGCAGTATTTT. The rearrangement uses TRBV5-1 and TRBJ2-3, with TRBD2 matching over 14 bases. The CDR3 length is 17 residues. V dropped 4 bases and J dropped 0; count of bases not matched to a gene: 4. CDR1 is SGHRS and CDR2 is YFSETQ in the germline V gene. Filled out from reference TRBV5-1 and TRBJ2-3, the complete variable domain reads KAGVTQTPRYLIKTRGQQVTLSCSPISGHRSVSWYQQTPGQGLQFLFEYFSETQRNKGNFPGRFSGRQFSNSRSEMNVSTLELGDSALYLCASSKGLAGASTDTQYFGPGTRLTVL.

The chain joins TRBV7-3 to TRBJ2-7; 11 nucleotides agree with TRBD1. The V segment lost 8 bases and the J segment 5 bases; nucleotides outside the gene matches: 8. The CDR3 is 14 amino acids. Germline CDR1 reads SGHTA; CDR2 reads FQGTGA. In DNA, the CDR3 is TGTGCCAGCTCCCGGACAGGGGGCAGGCACGAGCAGTACTTC. This sequence encodes CASSRTGGRHEQYF.

This clonotype was seen more than once but under ten times. This sequence joins TRBV7-2 and TRBJ2-4; 10 nucleotides line up with TRBD1. This CDR3 is 15 amino acids long. The V and J ends lost 0 bases and 6 bases, in that order; junction bases with no gene match: 2. Germline CDR1 and CDR2: SGHTA and FQGNSA. CDR3 residues: CASSLATGGGNIQYF. In DNA, the CDR3 is TGTGCCAGCAGCTTAGCGACAGGGGGCGGAAACATTCAGTACTTC.

The table lists this clonotype with a few counts. This chain uses TRBV24-1 with TRBJ2-2; TRBD1 aligns across 7 bases. With 9 bases clipped from V and 3 bases from J, the junction kept 0 bases outside the gene matches. CDR1 KGHDR and CDR2 SFDVKD come from the germline V gene. There are 12 residues in the CDR3. CDR3 bases: TGTGCCACCGGACAGGACACCGGGGAGCTGTTTTTT. Its translation is CATGQDTGELFF.

This clonotype was detected only a few times. The chain recombines TRBV7-7 with TRBJ2-3; D perhaps matches TRBD2 (5 bases). The CDR3 is 14 residues long. Deletions cut 1 base from V and 4 bases from J, with 9 bases between. Germline lookup yields CDR1 SSHAT and CDR2 FNYEAQ (reference sequence). The CDR3 sequence is CASSLGVASDTQYF. Written as DNA, the CDR3 is TGTGCCAGCAGCTTAGGCGTAGCGTCAGATACGCAGTATTTT.

The chain is built from TRBV4-3 and TRBJ1-3; unclear D gene. This CDR3 has 15 amino acids. Deletions cut 1 base from V and 4 bases from J, with 11 bases between. Germline-derived CDR1 and CDR2 are LGHNA and YSLEER. The CDR3 here is CASSQAPLWGNTIYF. The CDR3 region has the DNA TGCGCCAGCAGCCAAGCCCCCCTGTGGGGAAACACCATATATTTT.

This clonotype was seen a few times. The chain couples TRBV28 to TRBJ2-5; D is uncertain. The CDR3 covers 15 residues. CDR1 and CDR2 (germline): MDHEN, SYDVKM. Trimming cost V 2 bases and J 0 bases, with 10 bases left between them. Here the CDR3 reads CASSLRYKYQETQYF. CDR3 coding DNA: TGTGCCAGCAGTTTACGTTACAAGTACCAAGAGACCCAGTACTTC.

A few counts support this clonotype. V usage is TRBV20-1 and J usage is TRBJ1-2; D is perhaps TRBD1 (5 bases). CDR1 is DFQATT, CDR2 SNEGSKA, per germline (reference sequence). V lost 0 bases and J lost 4, with 12 bases in between. This CDR3 spans 14 amino acids. The CDR3 nucleotides read TGCAGTGCTAGAGAGGCAAAGGGGACCTATGGCTACACCTTC. It specifies CSAREAKGTYGYTF.

The CDR3 reads CASSVHGTGDEKLFF. CDR3 in DNA: TGTGCCAGCAGCGTACATGGGACAGGGGATGAAAAACTGTTTTTT. V is TRBV9 and J is TRBJ1-4, with TRBD1 matching over 10 bases. Losses at the gene ends were 1 base for V and 6 bases for J; bases not matched to a gene: 3. This CDR3 has 15 amino acids. CDR1 and CDR2 from the germline V gene are SGDLS and YYNGEE.

In its sample, this clonotype was seen a few times. The V call is TRBV20-1, the J call TRBJ2-1, with D unclear. From germline, CDR1 is DFQATT and CDR2 SNEGSKA (reference sequence). Trimming removed 6 bases at V and 1 base at J, with 19 bases between. The CDR3 sequence is 16 residues long. The CDR3 here is CSALAGGRLSYNEQFF. CDR3 sequence (DNA): TGCAGTGCCCTCGCAGGCGGCCGATTATCCTACAATGAGCAGTTCTTC.

This clonotype was detected once. The junction departs from the called germline gene at one end, perhaps through a read error. The rearrangement uses TRBV7-3 and TRBJ1-5; TRBD1 is a possible D gene (6 bases). CDR1 and CDR2 (germline): SGHTA, FQGTGA. This CDR3 has 13 amino acids. Here the CDR3 reads CVSNRDTNQPQHF. Here the CDR3 DNA reads TGTGTCAGCAACCGGGACACCAATCAGCCCCAGCATTTT.

The rearrangement links TRBV29-1 to TRBJ1-4; 8 bases are shared with TRBD1. This CDR3 spans 15 amino acids. J was trimmed by 0 bases and V by 3 bases; bases with no gene match: 3. Per the germline V gene, CDR1 is SQVTM and CDR2 is ANQGSEA. The CDR3 DNA sequence: TGCAGCGTTGATGGACAGGGCGCAACTAATGAAAAACTGTTTTTT. Translated: CSVDGQGATNEKLFF.

The genes are TRBV4-3 and TRBJ1-4, with D possibly TRBD1 on 6 matching bases. Germline CDR1 LGHNA, CDR2 YSLEER. Between the trimmed V and J ends, which lost 4 bases and 8 bases, there was a span of 17 bases. This CDR3 region has 15 residues. CDR3 nucleotide sequence: TGCGCCAGCAGCCGTGTTTGGGACAACTCGGAAAAACTGTTTTTT. This encodes CASSRVWDNSEKLFF.

This chain connects TRBV7-9 to TRBJ2-1, with 8 bases lining up with TRBD2. Germline CDR1 is SEHNR and CDR2 is FQNEAQ (reference sequence). The trim removed 0 bases at V and 9 bases at J, leaving 16 bases unmatched. The CDR3 totals 18 residues. This chain's CDR3 is CASSLALAGAAIRGEQFF. CDR3 sequence (DNA): TGTGCCAGCAGCTTAGCTCTAGCGGGTGCGGCTATTCGGGGTGAGCAGTTCTTC.

This clonotype came up a few times. The chain recombines TRBV5-5 with TRBJ2-4; 8 positions agree with TRBD2. Germline V lookup: CDR1 SGHKS, CDR2 YYEKEE (reference sequence). This CDR3 has 18 amino acids. J gave up 2 bases and V 4 bases, and 14 bases lay outside the gene matches. CDR3 nucleotides: TGTGCCAGCAGCATTTCGGGGGGGGGGCGATTCACCAAAAACATTCAGTACTTC. Amino acid sequence: CASSISGGGRFTKNIQYF.

A remark on this clonotype: One end of the junction fails to match germline, which may point to a read error. The chain has TRBV12-3 or TRBV12-4 and TRBJ2-3; 10 bases agree with TRBD1. This CDR3 contains 16 residues. The chain's CDR3 is CASSGDRGMLADMQYF. As DNA, the CDR3 is TGTGCCAGCAGTGGGGACAGGGGAATGTTGGCAGATATGCAGTATTTT.

This clonotype was recorded a few times. The junction and the germline gene differ at one end; a read error may be behind it. The J gene is TRBJ2-6, the V gene TRBV29-1, with a tentative D call TRBD1 (6 bases). The length of the CDR3 is 14 residues. The germline CDR1 and CDR2 sequences are SQVTM and ANQGSEA. The chain's CDR3 is CSVAWFLGANVRTF. The CDR3 DNA is TGCAGCGTTGCCTGGTTTTTGGGGGCCAACGTCCGGACTTTC.

V usage is TRBV10-3 and J usage is TRBJ2-7; 7 bases are shared with TRBD1. From germline, CDR1 is ENHRY and CDR2 SYGVKD. The CDR3 has 13 amino acids. V dropped 6 bases and J dropped 7; count of bases not matched to a gene: 9. The CDR3 DNA sequence: TGTGCCATCAGCGAGGGGGCCACGGAGGAGCAGTACTTC. Translation: CAISEGATEEQYF.

The genes are TRBV4-2 and TRBJ1-1, with 10 bases lining up with TRBD1. Germline values: CDR1 LGHNA, CDR2 YNFKEQ. The CDR3 covers 15 residues. With 0 bases clipped from V and 6 bases from J, the junction kept 4 bases outside the gene matches. In DNA, the CDR3 is TGTGCCAGCAGCCAAGAAGGACAGGGGGTCTCTGAAGCTTTCTTT. Amino acid sequence: CASSQEGQGVSEAFF.

The table lists this clonotype with a few counts. This chain joins TRBV6-2 or TRBV6-3 and TRBJ2-1; D remains ambiguous. The CDR3 has 11 amino acids. Between the trimmed V and J ends, which lost 5 bases and 10 bases, there was a span of 9 bases. Germline-derived CDR1 and CDR2 are MNHEY and SVGEGT. The CDR3 coding sequence is TGTGCCAGCAGTCTACTCCTGGAGCAGTTCTTC. It yields the protein CASSLLLEQFF.

This clonotype was counted only a few times. The genes are TRBV11-1 and TRBJ2-1; tentative D call: TRBD1 (6 bases). In germline, CDR1 is SGHAT, CDR2 FQDESV (reference sequence). V was shortened by 6 bases and J by 7 bases, with 22 bases between the two germline ends. The CDR3 contains 16 residues. This CDR3 is CASRPPTGLGVNEQFF. CDR3 nucleotides: TGTGCCAGCAGGCCCCCTACAGGGCTGGGTGTAAATGAGCAGTTCTTC.

The J gene is TRBJ2-7, the V gene TRBV5-1; D unresolved. The V end was cut by 4 bases, the J end by 3 bases, with 11 bases between. Germline CDR1 and CDR2: SGHRS and YFSETQ. The CDR3 is made up of 13 amino acids. CDR3 sequence reads: CASSVLPDYEQYF. For the CDR3, the DNA is TGCGCCAGCAGCGTCCTTCCCGACTACGAGCAGTACTTC.

The sample holds a few counts of this clonotype. This chain connects TRBV6-5 to TRBJ2-7, with TRBD1 identical over 8 bases. Germline V CDR1 and CDR2: MNHEY, SVGAGI. The CDR3 extends over 13 amino acids. Trimming cost V 4 bases and J 7 bases; bases outside gene matches: 6. CDR3 DNA: TGTGCCAGCAGTTCGGCAGGGGGCTTTGAGCAGTACTTC. Translating gives CASSSAGGFEQYF.

The chain joins TRBV6-6 to TRBJ2-5, with 9 bases identical to TRBD2. This CDR3 spans 15 amino acids. With 2 bases clipped from V and 4 bases from J, the junction kept 5 bases outside the gene matches. Germline V gives CDR1 MNHNY, CDR2 SVGAGI (reference sequence). The CDR3 region has the DNA TGTGCCAGCAGTTACACTAATAGCGGGGGAGAGACCCAGTACTTC. Its protein is CASSYTNSGGETQYF.

This clonotype was counted a few times. The chain links TRBV7-2 to TRBJ1-2; no clear D gene. Trimming stripped 2 bases from V and 8 bases from J, with 9 bases between. CDR1 and CDR2 (germline): SGHTA, FQGNSA. The CDR3 contains 12 residues. The CDR3 loop reads CASSLNIGGYTF. As DNA, the CDR3 is TGTGCCAGCAGCTTAAATATCGGGGGCTACACCTTC.